The entry below describes one T cell receptor beta chain. This sample was included in a study of blood T cells in healthy people across ages. The CDR3 is made up of 15 amino acids. V was cut by 2 bases and J by 6 bases, with 16 bases left in between. Germline V lookup: CDR1 MNHEY, CDR2 SVGAGI. A second PCR, run for roughly 7 to 12 cycles, used a sample-barcoded 5' primer plus a J-beta primer mix. TCRdb passed the 5' RACE reads through MiXCR, listing each CDR3 protein once. The table includes hundreds of thousands of distinct CDR3 sequences, approximately 25% detected once. The sample was also linked to a second study, of T cells of mothers and their children.

The chain has TRBV6-5 and TRBJ1-2, with TRBD1 as a possible D gene (6 bases). Input material: blood. This sequence was found in a boy younger than 18 in good health. CDR3: CASSYPQAGVNGYTF. The CDR3 DNA reads TGTGCCAGCAGTTACCCCCAAGCAGGGGTGAATGGCTACACCTTC.